One sample yielded the 2 T cell receptor beta chains listed below, sequenced in a study of control samples from healthy donors and cancer patients. Measured with immunoSEQ multiplex PCR; TCRdb has only the in-frame clones, and not every one. The sample has some 100,000 clones, roughly 87% seen once. Sequencing was performed on blood. The receptors stem from a woman aged 45-65 years in good health.

This chain connects TRBV6-5 to TRBJ1-2; D is perhaps TRBD1 (5 bases). The ends were cut back, 5 bases at V and 5 bases at J, with 12 bases in the middle. The V gene's germline CDR1 is MNHEY and CDR2 SVGAGI. The CDR3 loop spans 13 amino acids. The CDR3 reads CASSLQGMYGYTF. DNA for the CDR3: TGTGCCAGCAGTCTGCAGGGCATGTATGGCTACACCTTC.

This sequence joins TRBV4-3 and TRBJ2-1; D possibly uses TRBD1 or TRBD2 (7 bases each). With 1 base removed from V and 5 bases from J, the gap between germline ends came to 18 bases. This CDR3 is built from 17 residues. Germline-derived CDR1 and CDR2 are LGHNA and YSLEER. The CDR3 protein is CASSQGPSGGVDNEQFF. In DNA, the CDR3 is TGCGCCAGCAGCCAAGGTCCCTCAGGGGGGGTGGACAATGAGCAGTTCTTC.